The rows below give T cell receptor beta chains drawn from one sample of a study of T-cell reconstitution after alpha-beta-depleted transplantation in children. TCRdb reanalysed the PCR reads using MiXCR and keeps one entry per CDR3 protein. The sample lists approximately 230,000 distinct CDR3 sequences; about 24% were seen once. Specimen: PBMCs, mostly from graft donor cells, collected 360 days after TCRalphabeta/CD19-depleted stem cell transplant. The receptors were gathered from a female patient between 2 and 10 years old who had a stem cell transplant for congenital amegakaryocytic thrombocytopenia, so the T cells may come from the graft donor. The CDR3 runs from the conserved cysteine through the conserved F or W. A D gene is named only where the DNA matches it firmly. Not all rows give a size; the values are once, few, many and, for expanded clones, a class.

CDR3 protein: CASSPPDYNEQFF
CDR3 DNA: TGCGCCAGCAGCCCTCCCGACTACAATGAGCAGTTCTTC
clone size: .
D gene: .
V gene: TRBV4-3
J gene: TRBJ2-1

CDR3 protein: CASSLGRTGLQYF
CDR3 DNA: TGTGCCAGCAGCTTAGGCCGGACAGGGTTGCAGTATTTT
clone size: .
D gene: TRBD1
V gene: TRBV11-2
J gene: TRBJ2-3

CDR3 protein: CAISDRDRNLDSGNTIYF
CDR3 DNA: TGTGCCATCAGTGATCGGGACCGCAACCTAGACTCTGGAAACACCATATATTTT
clone size: .
D gene: .
V gene: TRBV10-3
J gene: TRBJ1-3

CDR3 protein: CASSPGSGNGFDTQYF
CDR3 DNA: TGTGCCAGCAGTCCCGGCAGCGGGAATGGGTTTGATACGCAGTATTTT
clone size: few
D gene: TRBD2
V gene: TRBV6-1
J gene: TRBJ2-3

CDR3 protein: CASSVAPGRTTGELFF
CDR3 DNA: TGTGCCAGCAGCGTAGCCCCTGGACGGACCACCGGGGAGCTGTTTTTT
clone size: .
D gene: .
V gene: TRBV9
J gene: TRBJ2-2

CDR3 protein: CASSPSPYEQYF
CDR3 DNA: TGTGCCAGCAGTCCCTCCCCCTACGAGCAGTACTTC
clone size: few
D gene: .
V gene: TRBV27
J gene: TRBJ2-7

CDR3 protein: CASSLVTGTGTYEQYF
CDR3 DNA: TGCGCCAGCAGCTTGGTCACCGGGACAGGTACCTACGAGCAGTACTTC
clone size: .
D gene: TRBD1
V gene: TRBV5-1
J gene: TRBJ2-7

CDR3 protein: CALSLVLAGGSADTQYF
CDR3 DNA: TGTGCCCTCAGTTTAGTACTAGCGGGAGGGAGCGCAGATACGCAGTATTTT
clone size: .
D gene: TRBD2
V gene: TRBV12-3/TRBV12-4
J gene: TRBJ2-3

CDR3 protein: CASSLRDRGQETQYF
CDR3 DNA: TGTGCCAGCAGCCTACGGGACAGAGGCCAAGAGACCCAGTACTTC
clone size: .
D gene: TRBD1
V gene: TRBV4-2
J gene: TRBJ2-5

CDR3 protein: CAVGHGYNEQFF
CDR3 DNA: TGTGCTGTGGGACATGGTTACAATGAGCAGTTCTTC
clone size: .
D gene: .
V gene: TRBV27
J gene: TRBJ2-1

CDR3 protein: CASSYSAGEGYGYTF
CDR3 DNA: TGTGCCAGCAGTTACTCTGCTGGGGAAGGCTATGGCTACACCTTC
clone size: .
D gene: .
V gene: TRBV6-5
J gene: TRBJ1-2

CDR3 protein: CASRGRQTYGYTF
CDR3 DNA: TGTGCCAGTCGGGGGAGACAGACCTATGGCTACACCTTC
clone size: .
D gene: .
V gene: TRBV19
J gene: TRBJ1-2

CDR3 protein: CASTTSGGYNEQFF
CDR3 DNA: TGTGCCAGCACTACTAGCGGGGGGTACAATGAGCAGTTCTTC
clone size: .
D gene: TRBD2
V gene: TRBV12-3/TRBV12-4
J gene: TRBJ2-1

CDR3 protein: CASSMVQGGYSNQPQHF
CDR3 DNA: TGTGCCAGTAGTATGGTCCAGGGGGGTTATAGCAATCAGCCCCAGCATTTT
clone size: .
D gene: TRBD1
V gene: TRBV19
J gene: TRBJ1-5

CDR3 protein: CSATYAGGTYEQYF
CDR3 DNA: TGCAGTGCCACCTACGCGGGTGGTACCTACGAGCAGTACTTC
clone size: .
D gene: .
V gene: TRBV20-1
J gene: TRBJ2-7

CDR3 protein: CASSSGLEGYNEQFF
CDR3 DNA: TGTGCCAGCAGCTCAGGACTAGAGGGTTACAATGAGCAGTTCTTC
clone size: few
D gene: TRBD2
V gene: TRBV7-6
J gene: TRBJ2-1

CDR3 protein: CASSDRQFNQPQHF
CDR3 DNA: TGTGCCAGCAGTGACAGACAGTTCAATCAGCCCCAGCATTTT
clone size: .
D gene: .
V gene: TRBV2
J gene: TRBJ1-5

CDR3 protein: CASSLETAFYGYTF
CDR3 DNA: TGTGCCAGCAGTTTAGAGACAGCGTTTTATGGCTACACCTTC
clone size: .
D gene: .
V gene: TRBV28
J gene: TRBJ1-2

CDR3 protein: CSVLSSPQETQYF
CDR3 DNA: TGCAGCGTCCTTTCTTCCCCCCAAGAGACCCAGTACTTC
clone size: .
D gene: .
V gene: TRBV29-1
J gene: TRBJ2-5

CDR3 protein: CASSYVQGYEQYF
CDR3 DNA: TGTGCCAGCAGTTACGTCCAGGGCTACGAGCAGTACTTC
clone size: .
D gene: .
V gene: TRBV6-5
J gene: TRBJ2-7

CDR3 protein: CASSFRPSSYEQYF
CDR3 DNA: TGTGCCAGCAGTTTCCGACCCAGCTCCTACGAGCAGTACTTC
clone size: many
D gene: .
V gene: TRBV12-3/TRBV12-4
J gene: TRBJ2-7

CDR3 protein: CASRAGESNQPQHF
CDR3 DNA: TGTGCCAGCCGCGCCGGGGAGAGCAATCAGCCCCAGCATTTT
clone size: .
D gene: .
V gene: TRBV12-3/TRBV12-4
J gene: TRBJ1-5

CDR3 protein: CASSLIRGGAYSSYNEQFF
CDR3 DNA: TGCGCCAGCAGCTTGATACGCGGGGGGGCCTACAGCTCCTACAATGAGCAGTTCTTC
clone size: few
D gene: TRBD2
V gene: TRBV5-1
J gene: TRBJ2-1

CDR3 protein: CASILWKGMSGQPQHF
CDR3 DNA: TGTGCCAGCATTTTATGGAAGGGGATGAGTGGGCAGCCCCAGCATTTT
clone size: .
D gene: .
V gene: TRBV28
J gene: TRBJ1-5

CDR3 protein: CASAGDSYEQYF
CDR3 DNA: TGTGCCAGCGCGGGGGATAGCTACGAGCAGTACTTC
clone size: few
D gene: TRBD2
V gene: TRBV12-3/TRBV12-4
J gene: TRBJ2-7

CDR3 protein: CASSETGSYEQYF
CDR3 DNA: TGTGCCAGCAGTGAGACAGGGAGTTACGAGCAGTACTTC
clone size: .
D gene: TRBD1
V gene: TRBV6-1
J gene: TRBJ2-7

CDR3 protein: CASSLATRNTGELFF
CDR3 DNA: TGTGCCAGCAGCTTAGCTACGAGGAACACCGGGGAGCTGTTTTTT
clone size: .
D gene: .
V gene: TRBV11-2
J gene: TRBJ2-2

CDR3 protein: CASSQFAPNTGELFF
CDR3 DNA: TGTGCCAGCAGCCAATTCGCACCGAACACCGGGGAGCTGTTTTTT
clone size: .
D gene: .
V gene: TRBV3-1
J gene: TRBJ2-2

CDR3 protein: CASSTLQGMGGELFF
CDR3 DNA: TGCGCCAGCAGCACGCTACAGGGAATGGGCGGGGAGCTGTTTTTT
clone size: .
D gene: .
V gene: TRBV5-1
J gene: TRBJ2-2

CDR3 protein: CASSIDRGYSPLHF
CDR3 DNA: TGTGCCAGCAGCATCGACAGGGGTTATTCACCCCTCCACTTT
clone size: .
D gene: TRBD1
V gene: TRBV11-2
J gene: TRBJ1-6

CDR3 protein: CASSLHPGAAGTEAFF
CDR3 DNA: TGTGCCAGCAGTTTGCACCCGGGGGCGGCCGGCACTGAAGCTTTCTTT
clone size: few
D gene: .
V gene: TRBV12-3/TRBV12-4
J gene: TRBJ1-1

CDR3 protein: CASRPNSGRVEETQYF
CDR3 DNA: TGTGCCAGCAGACCGAACTCGGGCAGGGTAGAAGAGACCCAGTACTTC
clone size: .
D gene: .
V gene: TRBV7-9
J gene: TRBJ2-5

CDR3 protein: CASSYRGQLLNEQFF
CDR3 DNA: TGTGCCAGCAGCTACCGGGGACAGCTGCTGAATGAGCAGTTCTTC
clone size: few
D gene: TRBD1
V gene: TRBV7-2
J gene: TRBJ2-1

CDR3 protein: CASGAGAYEQYF
CDR3 DNA: TGTGCCAGCGGTGCAGGGGCCTACGAGCAGTACTTC
clone size: .
D gene: .
V gene: TRBV10-3
J gene: TRBJ2-7

CDR3 protein: CASRTLYVTGELFF
CDR3 DNA: TGTGCCAGTAGGACGCTCTACGTCACCGGGGAGCTGTTTTTT
clone size: .
D gene: .
V gene: TRBV19
J gene: TRBJ2-2

CDR3 protein: CASSLGGGGANVLTF
CDR3 DNA: TGTGCCAGCAGCTTAGGAGGAGGTGGGGCCAACGTCCTGACTTTC
clone size: few
D gene: .
V gene: TRBV7-9
J gene: TRBJ2-6

CDR3 protein: CATSRESREIGDTQYF
CDR3 DNA: TGTGCCACCAGCAGAGAATCTAGGGAGATCGGAGATACGCAGTATTTT
clone size: .
D gene: .
V gene: TRBV15
J gene: TRBJ2-3

CDR3 protein: CASSTRDRTTNEKLFF
CDR3 DNA: TGTGCCAGCAGCACCCGGGACAGGACAACTAATGAAAAACTGTTTTTT
clone size: .
D gene: TRBD1
V gene: TRBV13
J gene: TRBJ1-4